This TCR beta chain was retrieved from a study of shared clonotypes between healthy human individuals. Study-level results: Several donors held around 5% of naive CD4 clonotypes in common. Shared clonotypes across all four donors exceeded non-shared ones in generation probability.

A CD45RA+ naive subset and a CD45RA-negative memory subset were split from CD4+ cells. On this clone: The antigen remains unidentified.

Per the original methods: Junction-only immunoSEQ sequences carried no quality scores, so filtering differed. Sequenced by immunoSEQ multiplex PCR; TCRdb stores in-frame clones only, minus some. Clone size and V and J calls were adopted from that table, with D and trimming inferred from the DNA. The sample lists roughly 1 million clones; roughly 74% were seen once. The CDR3 totals 18 residues. Trimming cost V 4 bases and J 0 bases, with 22 bases left between them. Germline-derived CDR1 and CDR2 are KGHSH and LQKENI. This chain joins TRBV18 and TRBJ2-7; a weak D match, TRBD1 (6 bases). The sequenced material came from memory CD4+ T cells from PBMCs. Sample subset: CD45RA-negative fraction. The TCR sequence derives from a man between 18 and 29 years old in good health. Some clones in this sample may be carry-over from other donors' samples. The DNA for the CDR3 is TGTGCCAGCTCACATGGTGTTATGGTTAGGGGGAGCTCCTACGAGCAGTACTTC. Protein product: CASSHGVMVRGSSYEQYF. Using reference TRBV18 and TRBJ2-7 for the parts outside the CDR3, the full variable domain is NAGVMQNPRHLVRRRGQEARLRCSPMKGHSHVYWYRQLPEEGLKFMVYLQKENIIDESGMPKERFSAEFPKEGPSILRIQQVVRGDSAAYFCASSHGVMVRGSSYEQYFGPGTRLTVT.